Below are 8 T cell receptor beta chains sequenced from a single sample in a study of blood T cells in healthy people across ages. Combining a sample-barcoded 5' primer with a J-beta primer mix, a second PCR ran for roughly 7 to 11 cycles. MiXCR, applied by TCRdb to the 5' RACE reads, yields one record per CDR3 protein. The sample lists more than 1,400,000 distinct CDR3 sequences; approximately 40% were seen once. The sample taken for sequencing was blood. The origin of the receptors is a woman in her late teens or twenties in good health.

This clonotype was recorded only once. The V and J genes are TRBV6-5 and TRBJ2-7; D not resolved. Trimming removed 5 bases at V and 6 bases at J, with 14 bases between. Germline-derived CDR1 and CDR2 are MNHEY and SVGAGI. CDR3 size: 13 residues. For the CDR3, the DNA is TGTGCCAGCAGTGACGTGGGCTACAGCGAGCAGTACTTC. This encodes CASSDVGYSEQYF.

CDR3 loop: CAISVGVTGNTIYF. Here the CDR3 DNA reads TGTGCCATCAGTGTTGGGGTGACTGGAAACACCATATATTTT. V is TRBV10-3 and J is TRBJ1-3; no definite D call. Germline CDR1 reads ENHRY; CDR2 reads SYGVKD. The CDR3 runs to 14 residues. V lost 4 bases and J lost 2, with 9 bases in between.

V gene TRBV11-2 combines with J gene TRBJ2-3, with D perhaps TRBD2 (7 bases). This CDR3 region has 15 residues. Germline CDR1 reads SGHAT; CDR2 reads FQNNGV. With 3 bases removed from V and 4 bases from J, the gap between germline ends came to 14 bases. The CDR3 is CASSFRGAGADTQYF. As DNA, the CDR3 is TGTGCCAGCAGCTTTCGGGGGGCAGGGGCAGATACGCAGTATTTT.

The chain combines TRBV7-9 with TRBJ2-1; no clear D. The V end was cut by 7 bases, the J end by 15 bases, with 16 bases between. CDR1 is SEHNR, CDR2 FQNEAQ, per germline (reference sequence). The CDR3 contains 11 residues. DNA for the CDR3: TGTGCCAGCAACTCCGAGGCCGCCCTGTTCTTC. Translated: CASNSEAALFF. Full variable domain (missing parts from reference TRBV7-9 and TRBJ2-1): DTGVSQNPRHKITKRGQNVTFRCDPISEHNRLYWYRQTLGQGPEFLTYFQNEAQLEKSRLLSDRFSAERPKGSFSTLEIQRTEQGDSAMYLCASNSEAALFFGPGTRLTVL.

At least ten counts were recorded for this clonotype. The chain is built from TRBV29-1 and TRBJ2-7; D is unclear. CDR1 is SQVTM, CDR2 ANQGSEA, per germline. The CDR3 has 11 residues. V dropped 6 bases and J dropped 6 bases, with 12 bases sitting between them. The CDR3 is CSVAGPGEQYF. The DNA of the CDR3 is TGCAGCGTCGCCGGCCCTGGCGAGCAGTACTTC.

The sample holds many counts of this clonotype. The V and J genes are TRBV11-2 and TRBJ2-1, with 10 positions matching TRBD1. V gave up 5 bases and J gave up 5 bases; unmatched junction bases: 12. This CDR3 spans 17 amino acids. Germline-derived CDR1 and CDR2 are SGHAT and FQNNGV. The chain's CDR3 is CASSPRDAGQGNNEQFF. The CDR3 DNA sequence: TGTGCCAGCAGCCCGAGAGACGCGGGACAGGGGAACAATGAGCAGTTCTTC. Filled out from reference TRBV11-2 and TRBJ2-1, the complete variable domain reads EAGVAQSPRYKIIEKRQSVAFWCNPISGHATLYWYQQILGQGPKLLIQFQNNGVVDDSQLPKDRFSAERLKGVDSTLKIQPAKLEDSAVYLCASSPRDAGQGNNEQFFGPGTRLTVL.

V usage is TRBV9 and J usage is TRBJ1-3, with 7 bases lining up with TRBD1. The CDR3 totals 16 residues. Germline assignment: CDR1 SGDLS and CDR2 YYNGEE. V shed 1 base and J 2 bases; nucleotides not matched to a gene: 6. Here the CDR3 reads CASSVQTGDPGNTIYF. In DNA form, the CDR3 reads TGTGCCAGCAGCGTACAAACAGGGGACCCTGGAAACACCATATATTTT.

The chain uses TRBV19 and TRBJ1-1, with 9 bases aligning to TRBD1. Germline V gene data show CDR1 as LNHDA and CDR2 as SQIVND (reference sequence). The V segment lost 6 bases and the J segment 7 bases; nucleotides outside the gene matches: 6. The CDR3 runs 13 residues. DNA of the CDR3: TGTGCCAGTAGAGAACAGGGGGCAGGTGAAGCTTTCTTT. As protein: CASREQGAGEAFF. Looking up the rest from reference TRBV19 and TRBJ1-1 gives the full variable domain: DGGITQSPKYLFRKEGQNVTLSCEQNLNHDAMYWYRQDPGQGLRLIYYSQIVNDFQKGDIAEGYSVSREKKESFPLTVTSAQKNPTAFYLCASREQGAGEAFFGQGTRLTVV.